This T cell receptor (beta chain) was sequenced in a study of read filtering for tumor transcriptome and immune sequencing. The library was built from roughly 400 ng RNA with molecular barcoded adaptors for alpha/delta and beta/gamma chains. TCRdb re-called the reads with MiXCR, one entry per CDR3 protein. The sample yields about 50,000 distinct CDR3 sequences, around 21% seen once. Study-level results: Compared with RNA-seq, IR-seq gave much higher clonotype depth and reliability.

In germline, CDR1 is SGHTA, CDR2 FQGNSA. The CDR3 contains 12 residues. Notes on this clonotype: The antigen remains undetermined. A much larger clone lies one base from this, so it may be a read error.

Material: a population of CD138-negative cells sorted from bone marrow. The origin of this receptor is a donor aged 40 or older with multiple myeloma. The rearrangement links TRBV7-2 to TRBJ2-5; 7 positions match TRBD2. The CDR3 loop is CASSLGAGDECF. The CDR3, as DNA: TGTGCCAGCAGCTTAGGGGCGGGAGACGAATGCTTC. Full variable domain (remainder filled in from reference TRBV7-2 and TRBJ2-5): GAGVSQSPSNKVTEKGKDVELRCDPISGHTALYWYRQSLGQGLEFLIYFQGNSAPDKSGLPSDRFSAERTGGSVSTLTIQRTQQEDSAVYLCASSLGAGDECFGPGTRLLVL.